This paragraph covers one T cell receptor beta chain sequence. Antigen specificity is unknown. The entry originates in a study of vaccination and CD4 T cells after COVID-19. Background on the study: Ranging from 14 to 241, the interval between dose two and post-vaccine sampling had a median of roughly 2.5 months. Broader study findings: The rise in median SARS-CoV-2-reactive clonotypes, from roughly 19 to 38, was not significant.

Germline CDR1 is SNHLY and CDR2 is FYNNEI. The CDR3 spans 17 residues. Trimming shortened V by 3 bases and J by 1 base, and 13 bases separated the two germline ends. Sequencing of cultured CD4+ T cell DNA used the Oncomine TCR Beta short-read assay. TCRdb recomputed calls from the PCR reads with MiXCR, one row per CDR3 protein. The profile covers more than 11,000 distinct CDR3 sequences, with less than 30% appearing a single time and over 15% taken by the ten largest. Noted treatment: roughly 11-day PBMC culture with coronavirus spike peptide pools or control peptides (ViraFEST assay). Antigen-specific T cells were expanded with peptide pools by ViraFEST, and TCRs were then sequenced. Negative selection enriched CD4+ T cells from cultures at roughly nine days.

This chain links TRBV2 with TRBJ2-6; D ambiguous. The sequencing used CD4+ T cells from blood, cultured in vitro, collected before SARS-CoV-2 vaccination. The receptor's source is a human donor who received a COVID-19 vaccine. The CDR3 sequence: CASSDSAFRSGANVLTF. Here the CDR3 DNA reads TGTGCCAGCAGTGATTCGGCGTTTCGGTCTGGGGCCAACGTCCTGACTTTC.